This T cell receptor (beta chain) was sequenced for a study of cytomegalovirus exposure and HLA in healthy donors. Overall study context: The 100 to 150 validation repertoires matched the 666 first-cohort repertoires in platform, a later analysis reported. General observations from the study: For most TCR sequences rarity was the rule, although some public TCRs occurred in many donors. In the 120 or so validation repertoires, about 95% of cluster scores exceeded 0, per a later analysis.

Germline loops: CDR1 GTSNPN, CDR2 SVGIG (reference sequence). The CDR3 sequence is 12 residues long. V lost 3 bases and J lost 0, with 6 bases in between. As for this clone: The antigen is undetermined.

Data came from immunoSEQ multiplex PCR; TCRdb stores just in-frame clones and leaves some out. Counted here are 180,000 or so clones, approximately 90% occurring once; the ten biggest clones make up roughly 1.3%. The donors were in the approximately 120-subject validation cohort; that cohort was separate from the approximately 700-subject first cohort. The sequenced sample consisted of PBMCs. The chain couples TRBV30 to TRBJ2-7; the D is unclear. The sequence derives from a woman aged 30 to 39 in good health and CMV-seronegative. The CDR3 sequence is CAWSGVSYEQYF. The DNA for the CDR3 is TGTGCCTGGAGCGGAGTCTCCTACGAGCAGTACTTC.